This T cell receptor beta chain was identified in a study of cytomegalovirus exposure and HLA in healthy donors. Vbeta (60) and Jbeta (13) primers were used in the PCR. The table came from immunoSEQ multiplex PCR; TCRdb's copy has only in-frame clones and leaves some out. This repertoire includes 65,000 to 85,000 clones. General study points: Earlier findings revealed that most TCR beta V segments proved productive either about 90% or about 30% of the time.

For this clone: Its specificity is not known.

CDR1 and CDR2 (germline): LGHNA, YSLEER. The V end was cut by 4 bases, the J end by 4 bases, with 13 bases between. This CDR3 spans 14 amino acids. This TCR was recovered from a woman in her sixties in good health and CMV-seronegative. The specimen was PBMCs. This chain joins TRBV4-3 and TRBJ1-1; D gene unclear. The CDR3 DNA reads TGCGCCAGCAGCCGTCGAATGTTTAGCACTGAAGCTTTCTTT. Translated, it gives CASSRRMFSTEAFF.